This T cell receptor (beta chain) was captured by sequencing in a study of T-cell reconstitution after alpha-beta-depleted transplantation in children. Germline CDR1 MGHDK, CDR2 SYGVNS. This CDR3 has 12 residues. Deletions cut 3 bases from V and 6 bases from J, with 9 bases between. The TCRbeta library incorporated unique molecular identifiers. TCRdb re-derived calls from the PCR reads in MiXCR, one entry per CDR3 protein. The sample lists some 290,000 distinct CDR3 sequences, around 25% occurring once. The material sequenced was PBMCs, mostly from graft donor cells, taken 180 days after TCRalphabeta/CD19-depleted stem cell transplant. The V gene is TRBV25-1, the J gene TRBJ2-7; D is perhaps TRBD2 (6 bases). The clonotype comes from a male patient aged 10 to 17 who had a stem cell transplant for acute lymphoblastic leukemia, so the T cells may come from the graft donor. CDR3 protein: CASSEPSVEQYF. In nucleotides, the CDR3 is TGTGCCAGCAGTGAGCCTAGCGTCGAGCAGTACTTC.